This T cell receptor beta chain was retrieved from a study of blood T cell repertoires in COVID-19. At the level of the study: Donors in the United States, Italy and Spain gave samples during acute or convalescent COVID-19. Sources were T cells, B-cell-depleted T cells, or PBMCs; the material itself was cDNA or gDNA.

Method: immunoSEQ multiplex PCR; TCRdb's copy keeps in-frame clones and lacks some. The sample records approximately 250,000 clones, roughly 90% being singletons. Participants were placed into cohorts based on the clinical history they reported. Germline CDR1 and CDR2: LNHDA and SQIVND (reference sequence). CDR3 length equals 15 residues. The V end was cut by 3 bases, the J end by 1 base, with 10 bases between. Sequenced material: PBMCs or T cells enriched from blood (not recorded which). This chain joins TRBV19 and TRBJ1-5; weak D call: TRBD1 (6 bases). The receptor was isolated from a man aged 35-49 years who had been exposed to COVID-19. The CDR3 sequence is CASSMFQGSNQPQHF. CDR3 coding DNA: TGTGCCAGTAGTATGTTTCAGGGGAGCAATCAGCCCCAGCATTTT.